The sequence of this TCR beta chain was determined in a study of regulatory T cells in long-lasting Graves disease. Arm-PCR of CDR3 regions and iRepertoire HTBI primers were used to build TCR beta libraries. TCRdb redid the calling of the multiplex PCR reads with MiXCR, one entry per CDR3 protein. The sample lists 500,000 or so distinct CDR3 sequences, around 15% occurring once. Specified time point: newly diagnosed GD, antithyroid drugs for less than 3 months. The TCR library was prepared using RNA isolated from PBMCs. This clonotype was counted a few times. Without the conserved terminal phenylalanine or tryptophan, this CDR3 likely stems from a read error. CDR1 WSHSY and CDR2 SAAADI come from the germline V gene. The CDR3 sequence is 14 residues long. V gave up 3 bases and J gave up 4 bases, with 12 bases separating them. Separately, the same data were catalogued under a study of T cells in Graves' hyperthyroidism and ophthalmopathy. That paper notes: Lactation, pregnancy, other autoimmune disease or uncontrolled infection excluded patients. Most thyroid clonotypes with frequency above 0.001 were detected in blood.

The chain links TRBV10-2 to TRBJ2-5; D is possibly TRBD2 (6 bases). The source is a woman aged 40 to 65 with Graves disease. The sequencing here drew on peripheral blood mononuclear cells (PBMCs), taken at new diagnosis, from a patient treated with antithyroid drugs. CDR3 residues: CASSDSAGGETQYL. In DNA form, the CDR3 reads TGCGCCAGCAGTGATAGCGCCGGGGGAGAGACCCAGTACCTC.